This T cell receptor beta chain was found in a study of spatial heterogeneity in lung cancer. TCRdb redid the calling of the 5' RACE reads with MiXCR, one entry per CDR3 protein. The data show around 63,000 distinct CDR3 sequences, 7% to 10% seen once. V lost 6 bases to trimming and J lost 0 bases, with 19 bases between them. From germline, CDR1 is SGHDT and CDR2 YYEEEE. This CDR3 contains 16 residues. Documented time point: sample taken at primary tumor resection. Sequencing covered unsorted whole RNA taken from tumor, nontumor lung or frozen PBMC. This clonotype came up many times. This chain links TRBV5-6 with TRBJ2-7; TRBD1 is a possible D gene (5 bases). The receptor was derived from a female donor with early-stage non-small cell lung cancer. Sequencing was performed on PBMCs, taken at surgery. The CDR3, as DNA: TGTGCCAGCACCCCGCGACAGTTACTTTACTCCTACGAGCAGTACGTC. Residues: CASTPRQLLYSYEQYV.